These T cell receptor beta chains were read from a single sample in a study of T cells after somatic rescue of genetic block. Data came from immunoSEQ multiplex PCR; TCRdb stores just in-frame clones and leaves some out. The data hold 11,000 to 15,000 clones, with roughly 71% observed a single time. Sequences were obtained from peripheral blood mononuclear cells (PBMCs). These receptors originate from a man between 18 and 29 years old. The CDR3 runs from the conserved cysteine through the conserved F or W. The order of the fields is CDR3 length, D gene, clone size, V gene, J gene, CDR3 protein, CDR3 DNA. A D gene is named only where the DNA matches it firmly. Clone sizes are given selectively: once, few, many, or a class where the clone is expanded.

CDR3 length: 14; D gene: -; clone size: -; V gene: TRBV28; J gene: TRBJ2-3; CDR3 protein: CAIGARDHTDTQYF; CDR3 DNA: TGTGCCATCGGAGCCCGGGACCACACAGATACGCAGTATTTT
CDR3 length: 14; D gene: -; clone size: -; V gene: TRBV27; J gene: TRBJ1-5; CDR3 protein: CASSFLGGNQPQHF; CDR3 DNA: TGTGCCAGCAGTTTCCTTGGAGGGAATCAGCCCCAGCATTTT
CDR3 length: 15; D gene: -; clone size: few; V gene: TRBV7-2; J gene: TRBJ1-2; CDR3 protein: CASSLVQGSNYGYTF; CDR3 DNA: TGTGCCAGCAGCTTAGTTCAGGGTTCTAACTATGGCTACACCTTC
CDR3 length: 15; D gene: TRBD1; clone size: -; V gene: TRBV5-1; J gene: TRBJ2-1; CDR3 protein: CASSLQGARYNEQFF; CDR3 DNA: TGCGCCAGCAGCTTACAGGGGGCTCGGTACAATGAGCAGTTCTTC
CDR3 length: 14; D gene: -; clone size: once; V gene: TRBV6-6; J gene: TRBJ1-4; CDR3 protein: CASMDRVVNEKLFF; CDR3 DNA: TGTGCCAGTATGGACCGGGTCGTTAATGAAAAACTGTTTTTT
CDR3 length: 13; D gene: -; clone size: -; V gene: TRBV4-2; J gene: TRBJ1-3; CDR3 protein: CASSQSSGNTIYF; CDR3 DNA: TGTGCCAGCAGCCAGAGCTCTGGAAACACCATATATTTT
CDR3 length: 13; D gene: -; clone size: -; V gene: TRBV7-9; J gene: TRBJ1-2; CDR3 protein: CASSLTDNYGYTF; CDR3 DNA: TGTGCCAGCAGCCTGACGGATAACTATGGCTACACCTTC
CDR3 length: 13; D gene: TRBD1; clone size: -; V gene: TRBV28; J gene: TRBJ1-2; CDR3 protein: CASSLGGYYGYTF; CDR3 DNA: TGTGCCAGCAGCCTAGGGGGCTACTATGGCTACACCTTC
CDR3 length: 16; D gene: -; clone size: few; V gene: TRBV9; J gene: TRBJ1-1; CDR3 protein: CASSQHDQGMNTEAFF; CDR3 DNA: TGTGCCAGCAGCCAACACGACCAGGGCATGAACACTGAAGCTTTCTTT
CDR3 length: 16; D gene: TRBD1; clone size: -; V gene: TRBV11-2; J gene: TRBJ1-3; CDR3 protein: CASSFGQGAGGNTIYF; CDR3 DNA: TGTGCCAGCAGCTTCGGACAGGGGGCGGGTGGAAACACCATATATTTT
CDR3 length: 15; D gene: TRBD1; clone size: -; V gene: TRBV5-8; J gene: TRBJ1-6; CDR3 protein: CASSPGTGDNSPLHF; CDR3 DNA: TGTGCCAGCAGCCCGGGGACAGGGGATAATTCACCCCTCCACTTT
CDR3 length: 16; D gene: TRBD1; clone size: once; V gene: TRBV7-9; J gene: TRBJ1-5; CDR3 protein: CASSRDRGLRDQPQHF; CDR3 DNA: TGTGCCAGCAGCCGAGACAGGGGGCTAAGGGATCAGCCCCAGCATTTT
CDR3 length: 14; D gene: TRBD1; clone size: -; V gene: TRBV18; J gene: TRBJ2-5; CDR3 protein: CASSKDRGRETQYF; CDR3 DNA: TGTGCCAGCTCAAAGGACAGGGGCCGAGAGACCCAGTACTTC
CDR3 length: 17; D gene: -; clone size: -; V gene: TRBV5-1; J gene: TRBJ1-3; CDR3 protein: CASSLNLRGPSGNTIYF; CDR3 DNA: TGCGCCAGCAGCTTGAATTTGCGCGGGCCCTCTGGAAACACCATATATTTT
CDR3 length: 13; D gene: -; clone size: -; V gene: TRBV27; J gene: TRBJ2-2; CDR3 protein: CASSLHRTGELFF; CDR3 DNA: TGTGCCAGCAGTTTACACCGCACCGGGGAGCTGTTTTTT
CDR3 length: 13; D gene: -; clone size: few; V gene: TRBV6-6; J gene: TRBJ1-6; CDR3 protein: CASSYRVGSPLHF; CDR3 DNA: TGTGCCAGCAGTTACAGGGTGGGTTCACCCCTCCACTTT
CDR3 length: 17; D gene: -; clone size: -; V gene: TRBV12-5; J gene: TRBJ1-1; CDR3 protein: CASGLSLSPGMNTEAFF; CDR3 DNA: TGTGCTAGTGGTTTGTCCCTCTCGCCCGGCATGAACACTGAAGCTTTCTTT
CDR3 length: 11; D gene: -; clone size: -; V gene: TRBV18; J gene: TRBJ2-5; CDR3 protein: CASSPGETQYF; CDR3 DNA: TGTGCCAGCTCACCCGGAGAGACCCAGTACTTC
CDR3 length: 13; D gene: -; clone size: -; V gene: TRBV5-1; J gene: TRBJ1-2; CDR3 protein: CASRATLEDGYTF; CDR3 DNA: TGCGCCAGCAGAGCTACGCTAGAAGATGGCTACACCTTC
CDR3 length: 12; D gene: -; clone size: -; V gene: TRBV10-3; J gene: TRBJ2-7; CDR3 protein: CAIRNALYEQYF; CDR3 DNA: TGTGCCATCAGGAACGCCCTCTACGAGCAGTACTTC
CDR3 length: 15; D gene: -; clone size: -; V gene: TRBV21-1; J gene: TRBJ2-1; CDR3 protein: CASSRRGGSYNEQFF; CDR3 DNA: TGTGCCAGCAGCCGCCGAGGGGGCTCCTACAATGAGCAGTTCTTC
CDR3 length: 16; D gene: -; clone size: -; V gene: TRBV18; J gene: TRBJ1-2; CDR3 protein: CASSPSNGQRPSGYTF; CDR3 DNA: TGTGCCAGCTCACCGAGCAATGGACAGCGCCCTAGCGGCTACACCTTC
CDR3 length: 15; D gene: TRBD2; clone size: -; V gene: TRBV10-2; J gene: TRBJ2-3; CDR3 protein: CASKVAGSFTDTQYF; CDR3 DNA: TGCGCCAGCAAGGTAGCGGGATCTTTCACAGATACGCAGTATTTT
CDR3 length: 17; D gene: -; clone size: -; V gene: TRBV5-4; J gene: TRBJ1-4; CDR3 protein: CASSLVGPRATNEKLFF; CDR3 DNA: TGTGCCAGCAGCTTGGTGGGACCGCGTGCAACTAATGAAAAACTGTTTTTT
CDR3 length: 15; D gene: -; clone size: -; V gene: TRBV6-4; J gene: TRBJ2-1; CDR3 protein: CASSDSRRDLNEQFF; CDR3 DNA: TGTGCCAGCAGTGACTCTCGGCGGGACCTCAATGAGCAGTTCTTC
CDR3 length: 11; D gene: -; clone size: -; V gene: TRBV30; J gene: TRBJ2-5; CDR3 protein: CAWSPSLTQYF; CDR3 DNA: TGTGCCTGGAGTCCGTCCCTCACCCAGTACTTC
CDR3 length: 16; D gene: -; clone size: once; V gene: TRBV15; J gene: TRBJ2-5; CDR3 protein: CATSRGDGGDQETQYF; CDR3 DNA: TGTGCCACCAGCAGAGGAGATGGGGGCGACCAAGAGACCCAGTACTTC
CDR3 length: 17; D gene: TRBD1; clone size: -; V gene: TRBV10-3; J gene: TRBJ1-3; CDR3 protein: CAISESGQLISGNTIYF; CDR3 DNA: TGTGCCATCAGTGAGTCGGGACAGTTGATCTCTGGAAACACCATATATTTT
CDR3 length: 14; D gene: TRBD1; clone size: few; V gene: TRBV2; J gene: TRBJ1-1; CDR3 protein: CASSAQGEWTEAFF; CDR3 DNA: TGTGCCAGCAGTGCCCAGGGGGAGTGGACTGAAGCTTTCTTT
CDR3 length: 13; D gene: -; clone size: few; V gene: TRBV6-1; J gene: TRBJ1-1; CDR3 protein: CASFFRTAPEAFF; CDR3 DNA: TGTGCCAGCTTCTTCCGGACGGCCCCTGAAGCTTTCTTT
CDR3 length: 12; D gene: -; clone size: -; V gene: TRBV7-9; J gene: TRBJ2-7; CDR3 protein: CASSQKLYEQYF; CDR3 DNA: TGTGCCAGCAGCCAAAAACTCTACGAGCAGTACTTC
CDR3 length: 15; D gene: -; clone size: -; V gene: TRBV6-5; J gene: TRBJ2-7; CDR3 protein: CASGEAGRRNYEQYF; CDR3 DNA: TGTGCCAGCGGGGAGGCAGGGCGGCGGAACTACGAGCAGTACTTC
CDR3 length: 16; D gene: TRBD1; clone size: -; V gene: TRBV6-5; J gene: TRBJ1-6; CDR3 protein: CASSYSRAGGNSPLHF; CDR3 DNA: TGTGCCAGCAGTTACTCCCGGGCAGGGGGGAATTCACCCCTCCACTTT
CDR3 length: 16; D gene: TRBD1; clone size: once; V gene: TRBV19; J gene: TRBJ2-7; CDR3 protein: CASSNRDRGIGYEQYF; CDR3 DNA: TGTGCCAGTAGTAACCGGGACAGGGGAATAGGCTACGAGCAGTACTTC
CDR3 length: 15; D gene: -; clone size: -; V gene: TRBV28; J gene: TRBJ2-4; CDR3 protein: CASSLSGVAKNIQYF; CDR3 DNA: TGTGCCAGCAGTTTAAGCGGAGTAGCCAAAAACATTCAGTACTTC
CDR3 length: 13; D gene: -; clone size: -; V gene: TRBV5-1; J gene: TRBJ2-1; CDR3 protein: CASSLIAGNEQFF; CDR3 DNA: TGCGCCAGCAGCTTAATAGCCGGGAACGAGCAGTTCTTC
CDR3 length: 14; D gene: -; clone size: -; V gene: TRBV9; J gene: TRBJ1-3; CDR3 protein: CASSVAPSGNTIYF; CDR3 DNA: TGTGCCAGCAGCGTAGCGCCCTCTGGAAACACCATATATTTT